This passage covers 20 T cell receptor beta chains from one sample sequenced in a study of CD8+ T cells in alopecia areata. Extraction and reverse transcription of RNA yielded cDNA as the sequencing template. Repertoires were generated with immunoSEQ multiplex PCR, while TCRdb's copy carries only in-frame clones and drops some. This sample has roughly 120,000 clones, with 55% to 70% found just once. The specimen sequenced was CD4+ T cells sorted from blood. These receptors all stem from a human donor in good health.

The CDR3 nucleotides are TGTGCCAGCAGCTTGGGGGTGGGAAATCAGCCCCAGCATTTT. The encoded protein is CASSLGVGNQPQHF. The rearrangement links TRBV5-6 to TRBJ1-5; D is undetermined. The V end was cut by 0 bases, the J end by 4 bases, with 8 bases between. Germline-derived CDR1 and CDR2 are SGHDT and YYEEEE. This CDR3 has 14 amino acids.

The table lists this clone with a few counts. The chain combines TRBV29-1 with TRBJ2-5; no clear D gene. V dropped 5 bases and J dropped 5 bases, with 6 bases sitting between them. The CDR3 has 10 residues. Germline CDR1 and CDR2: SQVTM and ANQGSEA. The chain's CDR3 is CSVRTETQYF. CDR3 in DNA: TGCAGCGTTCGGACGGAGACCCAGTACTTC.

The chain employs TRBV6-1 and TRBJ1-1; no reliable D call. V dropped 5 bases and J dropped 4 bases, with 5 bases sitting between them. This CDR3 region has 11 residues. In germline, CDR1 is MNHNS, CDR2 SASEGT. CDR3: CASSRVTEAFF. The CDR3 nucleotides read TGTGCCAGCAGTAGGGTCACTGAAGCTTTCTTT.

The chain has TRBV7-9 and TRBJ2-2; a weak D match, TRBD1 (5 bases). Germline CDR1 reads SEHNR; CDR2 reads FQNEAQ (reference sequence). The CDR3 runs 14 residues. V was pared by 7 bases and J by 3 bases, with 12 bases between. The CDR3 sequence is CASTVQVDTGELFF. In DNA form, the CDR3 reads TGTGCCAGCACCGTACAGGTTGACACCGGGGAGCTGTTTTTT.

This chain links TRBV2 with TRBJ2-7; a possible D gene is TRBD2 (5 bases). From germline, CDR1 is SNHLY and CDR2 FYNNEI. The length of the CDR3 is 14 residues. The V end lost 5 bases, the J end lost 2 bases, and 13 bases lay between the germline ends. DNA of the CDR3: TGTGCCAGCAGTTTAGGGCTAGCCCCCTACGAGCAGTACTTC. It encodes CASSLGLAPYEQYF.

This chain joins TRBV2 and TRBJ2-3; the D gene is possibly TRBD2 (5 bases). V was pared by 8 bases and J by 2 bases, with 11 bases between. CDR3 length: 13 amino acids. CDR1 SNHLY and CDR2 FYNNEI come from the germline V gene. The CDR3 sequence: CASRDPATDTQYF. The CDR3 DNA is TGTGCCAGCCGGGATCCTGCCACAGATACGCAGTATTTT.

This clone was picked up one time. The chain joins TRBV13 to TRBJ2-2, with TRBD1 identical over 7 bases. Trimming cost V 5 bases and J 8 bases; bases outside gene matches: 5. Germline CDR1 reads PRHDT; CDR2 reads FYEKMQ (reference sequence). The length of the CDR3 is 13 residues. This chain's CDR3 is CASSQDRAGELFF. The CDR3 DNA follows: TGTGCCAGCAGCCAAGACAGGGCGGGGGAGCTGTTTTTT.

The chain uses TRBV15 and TRBJ1-2; D not resolved. The CDR3 has 15 residues. Deletions cut 0 bases from V and 4 bases from J, with 12 bases between. Per germline, CDR1 LNHNV and CDR2 YYDKDF (reference sequence). CDR3 amino acids: CATSRDRAESYGYTF. Here the CDR3 DNA reads TGTGCCACCAGCAGAGATAGGGCAGAGTCCTATGGCTACACCTTC.

This chain links TRBV2 with TRBJ1-1; no clear D. Germline V CDR1 and CDR2: SNHLY, FYNNEI. Trimming cost V 0 bases and J 1 base, with 6 bases left between them. The CDR3 has 14 amino acids. CDR3 coding DNA: TGTGCCAGCAGTGAAGCAGCGCGGAACACTGAAGCTTTCTTT. Protein: CASSEAARNTEAFF.

The chain combines TRBV29-1 with TRBJ1-2; D might be TRBD1 (5 bases). Trimming took 3 bases from V and 8 from J, leaving 16 bases between them. The V gene's germline CDR1 is SQVTM and CDR2 ANQGSEA. This CDR3 region has 13 residues. CDR3 nucleotides: TGCAGCGTTGAGGGGCCCGGCCTAGGAGGCTACACCTTC. Translation: CSVEGPGLGGYTF.

V is TRBV5-1 and J is TRBJ1-1; D unresolved. Germline V gene sequence: CDR1 SGHRS, CDR2 YFSETQ. Between the trimmed V and J ends, which lost 3 bases and 5 bases, there was a span of 8 bases. The CDR3 has 12 amino acids. The CDR3 is CASSSPGTEAFF. The CDR3 DNA reads TGCGCCAGCAGCTCTCCGGGTACTGAAGCTTTCTTT.

The chain links TRBV29-1 to TRBJ1-2; 11 bases fit TRBD1. The CDR3 is 14 amino acids. V lost 5 bases and J lost 7; bases outside the gene matches: 9. Germline V CDR1 and CDR2: SQVTM, ANQGSEA. CDR3 DNA sequence: TGCAGCGTTTTCGAGGGGACAGGGGGTGCTGGCTACACCTTC. Translated: CSVFEGTGGAGYTF.

The CDR3, as DNA: TGTGCCAGCAGCTGGGGACAGGGGTTGTCCTATAATTCACCCCTCCACTTT. Protein product: CASSWGQGLSYNSPLHF. The V call is TRBV5-6, the J call TRBJ1-6; 10 bases align to TRBD1. After removal of 3 bases from V and 1 base from J, the junction contained 4 bases not matched to a gene. Germline values: CDR1 SGHDT, CDR2 YYEEEE. The CDR3 loop spans 17 amino acids.

This clone was seen just once. V usage is TRBV10-3 and J usage is TRBJ1-5; D is ambiguous. V was trimmed by 0 bases and J by 3 bases, leaving 3 bases between them. The germline CDR1 and CDR2 sequences are ENHRY and SYGVKD. The CDR3 is 13 amino acids. The CDR3 loop is CAISESPNQPQHF. The CDR3 DNA reads as TGTGCCATCAGTGAGTCCCCCAATCAGCCCCAGCATTTT.

The genes are TRBV30 and TRBJ1-2; unclear D gene. Germline CDR1 GTSNPN, CDR2 SVGIG (reference sequence). Trimming removed 2 bases at V and 6 bases at J, with 13 bases between. CDR3 length: 13 amino acids. The CDR3 reads CAWSFRTVDGYTF. The CDR3 nucleotides read TGTGCCTGGAGTTTCCGGACCGTGGATGGCTACACCTTC.

The chain is built from TRBV29-1 and TRBJ1-2; unclear D gene. V was pared by 4 bases and J by 10 bases, with 13 bases between. This CDR3 has 11 residues. The V gene's germline CDR1 is SQVTM and CDR2 ANQGSEA. CDR3 in amino acids: CSVVEGVAYTF. CDR3 DNA: TGCAGCGTTGTAGAGGGAGTCGCCTACACCTTC. Looking up the rest from reference TRBV29-1 and TRBJ1-2 gives the full variable domain: SAVISQKPSRDICQRGTSLTIQCQVDSQVTMMFWYRQQPGQSLTLIATANQGSEATYESGFVIDKFPISRPNLTFSTLTVSNMSPEDSSIYLCSVVEGVAYTFGSGTRLTVV.

V usage is TRBV11-1 and J usage is TRBJ2-7; D not resolved. V was clipped by 2 bases and J by 4 bases, with 6 bases between them. This CDR3 comprises 12 residues. From germline, CDR1 is SGHAT and CDR2 FQDESV (reference sequence). CDR3 in amino acids: CASSLPGYEQYF. The CDR3 DNA reads as TGTGCCAGCAGCTTACCGGGTTACGAGCAGTACTTC. The variable domain in full, completed from reference TRBV11-1 and TRBJ2-7, reads EAEVAQSPRYKITEKSQAVAFWCDPISGHATLYWYRQILGQGPELLVQFQDESVVDDSQLPKDRFSAERLKGVDSTLKIQPAELGDSAMYLCASSLPGYEQYFGPGTRLTVT.

V gene TRBV7-2 combines with J gene TRBJ2-2; D is ambiguous. This CDR3 has 11 amino acids. Looked up from germline, CDR1 is SGHTA and CDR2 is FQGNSA. With 8 bases removed from V and 7 bases from J, the gap between germline ends came to 8 bases. CDR3 protein: CASAGRGELFF. The CDR3 nucleotides are TGTGCCAGCGCCGGCCGCGGGGAGCTGTTTTTT.

The chain combines TRBV11-3 with TRBJ2-5; possible D gene TRBD2, 7 bases. Per the germline V gene, CDR1 is SGHNT and CDR2 is YENEEA. The CDR3 runs 14 residues. With 3 bases removed from V and 5 bases from J, the gap between germline ends came to 13 bases. The CDR3 DNA sequence: TGTGCCAGCAGCTTTGGGGGGGCGGAGGAGACCCAGTACTTC. Translation gives CASSFGGAEETQYF. The full variable domain, completed using reference TRBV11-3 and TRBJ2-5, is EAGVVQSPRYKIIEKKQPVAFWCNPISGHNTLYWYLQNLGQGPELLIRYENEEAVDDSQLPKDRFSAERLKGVDSTLKIQPAELGDSAVYLCASSFGGAEETQYFGPGTRLLVL.

The chain carries TRBV5-1 and TRBJ1-2; D may be TRBD1 (5 bases). The V end was cut by 4 bases, the J end by 2 bases, with 9 bases between. The CDR3 contains 13 residues. Germline-derived CDR1 and CDR2 are SGHRS and YFSETQ. CDR3 DNA: TGCGCCAGCAGCGCCGACAGAAACTATGGCTACACCTTC. Its protein product is CASSADRNYGYTF. Based on the CDR3 plus reference TRBV5-1 and TRBJ1-2, the full variable domain is KAGVTQTPRYLIKTRGQQVTLSCSPISGHRSVSWYQQTPGQGLQFLFEYFSETQRNKGNFPGRFSGRQFSNSRSEMNVSTLELGDSALYLCASSADRNYGYTFGSGTRLTVV.